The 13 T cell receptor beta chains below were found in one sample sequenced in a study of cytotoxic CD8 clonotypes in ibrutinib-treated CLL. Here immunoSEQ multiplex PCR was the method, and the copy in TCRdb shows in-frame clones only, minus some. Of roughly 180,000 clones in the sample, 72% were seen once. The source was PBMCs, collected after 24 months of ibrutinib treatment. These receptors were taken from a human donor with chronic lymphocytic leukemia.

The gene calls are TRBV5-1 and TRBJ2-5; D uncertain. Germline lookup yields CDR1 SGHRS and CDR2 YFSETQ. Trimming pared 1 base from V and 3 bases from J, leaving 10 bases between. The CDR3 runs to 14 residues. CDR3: CASSLFGREETQYF. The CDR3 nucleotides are TGCGCCAGCAGCTTGTTTGGACGGGAAGAGACCCAGTACTTC.

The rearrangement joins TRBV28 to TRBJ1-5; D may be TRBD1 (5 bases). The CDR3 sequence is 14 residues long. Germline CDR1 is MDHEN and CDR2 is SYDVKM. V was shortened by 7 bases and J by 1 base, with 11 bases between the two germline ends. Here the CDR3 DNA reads TGTGCCAGCATCCTGGGGGGGAGCAATCAGCCCCAGCATTTT. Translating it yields CASILGGSNQPQHF.

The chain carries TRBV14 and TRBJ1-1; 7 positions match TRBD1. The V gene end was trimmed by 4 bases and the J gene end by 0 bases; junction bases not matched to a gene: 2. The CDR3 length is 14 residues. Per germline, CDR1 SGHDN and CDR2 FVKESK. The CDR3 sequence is CASSLGQVNTEAFF. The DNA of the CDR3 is TGTGCCAGCAGCCTCGGACAGGTGAACACTGAAGCTTTCTTT. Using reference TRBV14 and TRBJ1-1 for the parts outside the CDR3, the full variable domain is EAGVTQFPSHSVIEKGQTVTLRCDPISGHDNLYWYRRVMGKEIKFLLHFVKESKQDESGMPNNRFLAERTGGTYSTLKVQPAELEDSGVYFCASSLGQVNTEAFFGQGTRLTVV.

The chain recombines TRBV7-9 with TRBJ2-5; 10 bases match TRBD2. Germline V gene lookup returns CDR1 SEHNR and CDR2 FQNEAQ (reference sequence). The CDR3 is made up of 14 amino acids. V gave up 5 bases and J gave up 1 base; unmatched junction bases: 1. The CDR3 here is CASSASGSQETQYF. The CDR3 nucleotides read TGTGCCAGCAGCGCTAGCGGGAGCCAAGAGACCCAGTACTTC.

CDR3 DNA: TGTGCCAGCAGCTTAACCGGGGGCGTCGAGCAGTACTTC. Amino acids: CASSLTGGVEQYF. V gene TRBV9 combines with J gene TRBJ2-7; tentatively, D is TRBD1 or TRBD2 (6 bases each). CDR1 SGDLS and CDR2 YYNGEE come from the germline V gene. Trimming cost V 4 bases and J 6 bases, with 14 bases left between them. CDR3 length equals 13 residues.

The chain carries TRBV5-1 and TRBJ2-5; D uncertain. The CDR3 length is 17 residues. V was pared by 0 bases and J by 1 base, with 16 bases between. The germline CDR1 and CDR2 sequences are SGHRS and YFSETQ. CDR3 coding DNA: TGCGCCAGCAGCTTGGGGGCGAGCCGTGGGGTCCAAGAGACCCAGTACTTC. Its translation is CASSLGASRGVQETQYF.

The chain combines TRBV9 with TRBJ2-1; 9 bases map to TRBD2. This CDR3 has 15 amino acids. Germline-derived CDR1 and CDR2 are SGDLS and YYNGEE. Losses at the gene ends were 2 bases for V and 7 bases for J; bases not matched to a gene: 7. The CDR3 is CASSVGAGGGNEQFF. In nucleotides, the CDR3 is TGTGCCAGCAGCGTGGGAGCGGGAGGTGGGAATGAGCAGTTCTTC.

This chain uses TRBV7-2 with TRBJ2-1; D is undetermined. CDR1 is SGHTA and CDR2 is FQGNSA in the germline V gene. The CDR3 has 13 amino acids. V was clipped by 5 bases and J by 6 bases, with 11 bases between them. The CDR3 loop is CASSPDSANEQFF. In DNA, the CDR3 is TGTGCCAGCAGCCCCGACTCGGCCAATGAGCAGTTCTTC. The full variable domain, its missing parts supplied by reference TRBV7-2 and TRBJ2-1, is GAGVSQSPSNKVTEKGKDVELRCDPISGHTALYWYRQSLGQGLEFLIYFQGNSAPDKSGLPSDRFSAERTGGSVSTLTIQRTQQEDSAVYLCASSPDSANEQFFGPGTRLTVL.

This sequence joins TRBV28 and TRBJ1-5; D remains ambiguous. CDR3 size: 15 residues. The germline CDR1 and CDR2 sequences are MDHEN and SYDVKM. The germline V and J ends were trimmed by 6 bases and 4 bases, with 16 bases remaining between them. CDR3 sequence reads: CASRPLSRTNQPQHF. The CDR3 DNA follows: TGTGCCAGCAGACCCCTGTCACGGACGAATCAGCCCCAGCATTTT. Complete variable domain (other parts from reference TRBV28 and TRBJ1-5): DVKVTQSSRYLVKRTGEKVFLECVQDMDHENMFWYRQDPGLGLRLIYFSYDVKMKEKGDIPEGYSVSREKKERFSLILESASTNQTSMYLCASRPLSRTNQPQHFGDGTRLSIL.

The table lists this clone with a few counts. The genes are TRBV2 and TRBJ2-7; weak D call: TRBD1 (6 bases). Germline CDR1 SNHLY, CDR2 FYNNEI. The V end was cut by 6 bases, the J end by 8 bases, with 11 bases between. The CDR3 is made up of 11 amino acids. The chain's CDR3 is CASRLRGKQYF. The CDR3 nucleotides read TGTGCCAGCAGGCTCAGGGGCAAGCAGTACTTC.

CDR3 nucleotide sequence: TGTGCCAGCAGCCTCAGGGGTTCAGGAAACACCATATATTTT. Its protein is CASSLRGSGNTIYF. The chain carries TRBV27 and TRBJ1-3; D may be TRBD1 (6 bases). Trimming took 6 bases from V and 4 from J, leaving 13 bases between them. CDR3 length equals 14 residues. Germline CDR1 and CDR2: MNHEY and SMNVEV (reference sequence).

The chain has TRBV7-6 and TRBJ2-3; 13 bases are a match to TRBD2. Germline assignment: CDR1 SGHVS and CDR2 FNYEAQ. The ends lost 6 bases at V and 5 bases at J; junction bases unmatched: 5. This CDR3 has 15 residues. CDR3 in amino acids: CASSWTSGSIDTQYF. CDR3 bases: TGTGCCAGCAGTTGGACTAGCGGGAGTATAGATACGCAGTATTTT.

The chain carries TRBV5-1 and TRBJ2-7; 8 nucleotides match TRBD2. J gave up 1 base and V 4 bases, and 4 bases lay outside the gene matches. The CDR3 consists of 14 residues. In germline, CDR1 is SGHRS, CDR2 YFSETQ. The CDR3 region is CASSDSGASYEQYF. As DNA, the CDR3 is TGCGCCAGCAGCGATAGCGGGGCGTCCTACGAGCAGTACTTC.